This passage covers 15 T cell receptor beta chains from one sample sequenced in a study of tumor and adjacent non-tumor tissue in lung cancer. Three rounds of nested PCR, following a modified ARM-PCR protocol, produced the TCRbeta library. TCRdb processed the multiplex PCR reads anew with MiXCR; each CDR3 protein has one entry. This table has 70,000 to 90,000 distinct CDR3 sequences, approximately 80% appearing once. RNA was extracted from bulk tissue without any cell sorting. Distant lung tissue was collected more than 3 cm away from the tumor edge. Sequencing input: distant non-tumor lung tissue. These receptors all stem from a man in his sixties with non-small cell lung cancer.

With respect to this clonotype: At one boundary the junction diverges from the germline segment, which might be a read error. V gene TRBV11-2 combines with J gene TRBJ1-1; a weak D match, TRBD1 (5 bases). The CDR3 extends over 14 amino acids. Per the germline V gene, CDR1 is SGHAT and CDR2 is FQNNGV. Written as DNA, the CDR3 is TGTACCAGTGGCTCAGTCGGGAGGGGCACTGAAGCTTTCTTT. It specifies CTSGSVGRGTEAFF. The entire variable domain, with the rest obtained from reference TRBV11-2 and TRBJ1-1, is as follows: EAGVAQSPRYKIIEKRQSVAFWCNPISGHATLYWYQQILGQGPKLLIQFQNNGVVDDSQLPKDRFSAERLKGVDSTLKIQPAKLEDSAVYLCTSGSVGRGTEAFFGQGTRLTVV.

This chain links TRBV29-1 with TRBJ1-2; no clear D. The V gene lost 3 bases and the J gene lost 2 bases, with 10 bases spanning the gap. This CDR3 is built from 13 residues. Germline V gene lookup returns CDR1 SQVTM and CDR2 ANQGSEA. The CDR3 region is CSVDPWLNYGYTF. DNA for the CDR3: TGCAGCGTTGATCCCTGGTTGAACTATGGCTACACCTTC.

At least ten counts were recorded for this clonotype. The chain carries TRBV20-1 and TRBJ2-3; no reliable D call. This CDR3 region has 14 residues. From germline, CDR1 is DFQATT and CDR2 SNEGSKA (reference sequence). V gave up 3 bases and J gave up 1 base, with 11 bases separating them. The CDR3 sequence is CSASPDSGTDTQYF. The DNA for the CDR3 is TGCAGTGCTAGCCCGGATTCAGGCACAGATACGCAGTATTTT.

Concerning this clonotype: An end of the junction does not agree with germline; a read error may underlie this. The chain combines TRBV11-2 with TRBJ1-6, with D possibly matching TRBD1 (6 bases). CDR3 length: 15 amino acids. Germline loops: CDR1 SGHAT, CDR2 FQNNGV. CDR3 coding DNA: TGTGCCAGCAGCTTAGGAGGGGACATTAATTTACCCGTCCACTTT. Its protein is CASSLGGDINLPVHF.

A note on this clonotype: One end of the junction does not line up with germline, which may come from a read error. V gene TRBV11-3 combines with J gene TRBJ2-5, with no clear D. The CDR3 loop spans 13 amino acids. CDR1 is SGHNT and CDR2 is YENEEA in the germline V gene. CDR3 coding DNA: TGTGACAGCAGCTTTACTGGGCAAGAGACCCAGTACTTC. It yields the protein CDSSFTGQETQYF.

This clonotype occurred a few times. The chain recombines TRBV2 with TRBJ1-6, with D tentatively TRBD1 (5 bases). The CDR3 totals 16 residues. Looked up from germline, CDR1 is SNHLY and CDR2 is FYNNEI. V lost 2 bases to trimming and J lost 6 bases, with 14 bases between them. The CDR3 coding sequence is TGTGCCAGCAGTGAACCCCGGGGGGGTGGTAATTCACCCCTCCACTTT. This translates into CASSEPRGGGNSPLHF.

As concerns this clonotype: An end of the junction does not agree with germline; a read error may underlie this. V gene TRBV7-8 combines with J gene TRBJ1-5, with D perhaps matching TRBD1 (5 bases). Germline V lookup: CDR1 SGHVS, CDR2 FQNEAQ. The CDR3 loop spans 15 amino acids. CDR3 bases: TGTACCAGCAGCTTCGACAGTCAGAGCAGTCAGCCCCAGCATTTT. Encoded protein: CTSSFDSQSSQPQHF.

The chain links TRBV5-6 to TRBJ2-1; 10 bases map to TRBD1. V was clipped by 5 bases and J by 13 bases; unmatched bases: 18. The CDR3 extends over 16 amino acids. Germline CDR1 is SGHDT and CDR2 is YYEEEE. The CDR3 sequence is CASSQDRGEAYNGQFF. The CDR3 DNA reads TGTGCCAGCAGTCAGGACAGGGGGGAAGCCTACAATGGACAGTTCTTC.

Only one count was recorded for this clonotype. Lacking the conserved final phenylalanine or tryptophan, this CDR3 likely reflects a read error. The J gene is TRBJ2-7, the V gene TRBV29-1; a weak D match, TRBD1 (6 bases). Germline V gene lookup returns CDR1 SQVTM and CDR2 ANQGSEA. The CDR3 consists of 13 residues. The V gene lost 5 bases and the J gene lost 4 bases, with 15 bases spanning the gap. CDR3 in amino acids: CSVTRTEQYEQYL. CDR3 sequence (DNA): TGCAGCGTTACCCGGACAGAGCAATACGAGCAGTACTTA.

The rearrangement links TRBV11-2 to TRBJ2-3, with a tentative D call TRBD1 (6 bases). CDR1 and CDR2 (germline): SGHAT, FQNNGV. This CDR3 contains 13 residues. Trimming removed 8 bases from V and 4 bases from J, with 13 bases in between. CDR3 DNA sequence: TGTGCCAGCCGCTCTCAGGGGCCAGATACGCAGTATTTT. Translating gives CASRSQGPDTQYF.

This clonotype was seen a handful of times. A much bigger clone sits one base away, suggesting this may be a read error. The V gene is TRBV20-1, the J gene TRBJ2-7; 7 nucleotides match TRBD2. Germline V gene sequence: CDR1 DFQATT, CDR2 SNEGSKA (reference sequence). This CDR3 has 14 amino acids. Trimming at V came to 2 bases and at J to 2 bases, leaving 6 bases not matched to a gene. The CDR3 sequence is CSARHDSGAYEQYF. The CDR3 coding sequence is TGCAGTGCTAGACACGACAGCGGGGCCTACGAGCAGTACTTC.

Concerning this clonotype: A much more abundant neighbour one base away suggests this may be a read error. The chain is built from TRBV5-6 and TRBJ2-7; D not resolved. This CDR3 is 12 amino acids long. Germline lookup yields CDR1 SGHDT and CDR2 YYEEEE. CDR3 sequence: CASSMDRYEQHF. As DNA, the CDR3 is TGTGCCAGCAGCATGGATCGCTACGAGCAGCACTTC.

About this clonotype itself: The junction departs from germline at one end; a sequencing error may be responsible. The CDR3 region is CTSSPDFRNGQFF. The CDR3 bases are TGTACCAGCAGTCCGGACTTCCGCAATGGGCAGTTCTTC. The chain joins TRBV6-2 or TRBV6-3 to TRBJ2-1; D possibly corresponds to TRBD2 (5 bases). There are 13 residues in the CDR3. Per the germline V gene, CDR1 is MNHEY and CDR2 is SVGEGT.

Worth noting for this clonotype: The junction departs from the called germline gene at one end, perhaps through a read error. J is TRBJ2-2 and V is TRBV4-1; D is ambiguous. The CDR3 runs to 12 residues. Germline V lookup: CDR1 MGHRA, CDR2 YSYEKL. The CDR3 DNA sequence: TGCGCCAGCAGCCATTTATCCGTGGAGCGGTTTTTT. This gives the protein CASSHLSVERFF.

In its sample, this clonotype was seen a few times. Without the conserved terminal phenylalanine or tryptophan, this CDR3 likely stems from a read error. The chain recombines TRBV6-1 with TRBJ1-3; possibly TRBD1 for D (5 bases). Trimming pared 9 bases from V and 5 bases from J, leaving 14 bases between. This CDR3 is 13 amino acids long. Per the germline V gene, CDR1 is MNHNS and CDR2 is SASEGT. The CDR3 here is CASTSGNRNTIYS. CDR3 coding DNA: TGTGCCAGTACTTCAGGGAATAGAAACACCATATATTCT.